Sequencing of this T cell receptor beta chain was carried out in a study of patients and donors after allogeneic stem cell transplantation. TCRdb fed the RT-PCR reads into MiXCR, producing one record per CDR3 protein. The sample lists 98,000 or so distinct CDR3 sequences, roughly 37% occurring once. This CDR3 is 15 amino acids long. J was trimmed by 4 bases and V by 6 bases; bases with no gene match: 6. From germline, CDR1 is SGHTA and CDR2 FQGNSA. The sequenced material came from blood, either unsorted or a sorted T cell fraction (not recorded which). This chain links TRBV7-2 with TRBJ2-1; 10 bases are shared with TRBD2. This clonotype was sampled from a human donor who was either an allogeneic HSCT recipient or a stem cell or donor lymphocyte infusion donor (not recorded which). It is not recorded whose cells these are; they may come from a transplant donor. The CDR3 protein is CASSSRTSGYNEQFF. CDR3 DNA: TGTGCCAGCAGTTCTAGGACTAGCGGATACAATGAGCAGTTCTTC.